Included here is one TCR beta chain sequence, with context. Germline CDR1 is KGHSH and CDR2 is LQKENI. This CDR3 is built from 15 residues. Losses at the gene ends were 3 bases for V and 7 bases for J; bases not matched to a gene: 7. This sample was taken from a study of T cells in Graves' hyperthyroidism and ophthalmopathy. From RNA transcripts, TCR beta CDR3 regions were amplified. In the first-round RT-PCR of the TCR CDR3, the HTBI primer set was used. MiXCR was run by TCRdb on the multiplex PCR reads, yielding one entry per CDR3 protein. The table has about 370,000 distinct CDR3 sequences, 12% to 15% seen once.

Sequences were obtained from blood. The rearrangement joins TRBV18 to TRBJ2-3, with 10 bases lining up with TRBD2. The clonotype was recovered from a woman aged 55-70 years with Graves' ophthalmopathy. DNA of the CDR3: TGTGCCAGCTCACCGAGAGCGGGAGGGGCCAATACGCAGTATTTT. Translated: CASSPRAGGANTQYF.